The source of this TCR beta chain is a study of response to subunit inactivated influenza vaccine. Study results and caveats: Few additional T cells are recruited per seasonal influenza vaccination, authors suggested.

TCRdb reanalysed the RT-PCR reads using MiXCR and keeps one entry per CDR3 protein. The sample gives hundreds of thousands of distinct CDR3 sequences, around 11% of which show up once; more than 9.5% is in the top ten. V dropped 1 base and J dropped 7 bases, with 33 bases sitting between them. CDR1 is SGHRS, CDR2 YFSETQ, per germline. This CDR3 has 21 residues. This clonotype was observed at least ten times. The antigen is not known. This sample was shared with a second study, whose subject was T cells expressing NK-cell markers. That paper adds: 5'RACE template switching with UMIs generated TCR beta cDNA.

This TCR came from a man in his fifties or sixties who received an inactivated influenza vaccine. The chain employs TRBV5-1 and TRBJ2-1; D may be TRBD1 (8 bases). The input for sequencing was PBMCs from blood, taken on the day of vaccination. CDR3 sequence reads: CASSLSSLTGDGEGRLNEQFF. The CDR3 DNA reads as TGCGCCAGCAGCTTGTCCTCCTTGACAGGGGACGGGGAGGGCCGTCTGAATGAGCAGTTCTTC.